The clone carrying this TCR beta chain appeared a few times. Antigen: not known. The sequenced template was cDNA made from the entire isolated RNA. TCRdb keeps only in-frame clones here, not all; method: immunoSEQ multiplex PCR. The table lists around 250,000 clones, less than 15% of them singletons. The data derive from a study of beta chain features in type 1 diabetes. Sorted CD4+ subsets: naive, central memory, regulatory, stem cell-like memory (CD45RO/CCR7/CD25/CD127/CD95/CD27 panel). Findings of the study overall: In every one of the four CD4+ subsets, TCRB CDR3s were moderately but significantly shorter in Type 1 diabetes patients. The naive, central memory and Treg TCRB repertoires looked more alike in patients than they did in healthy donors.

Sequenced: naive CD4+ T cells from blood. The receptor was isolated from a woman in her thirties or forties in good health.

The DNA for the CDR3 is TGTGCCAGCAGTTCAGGGGGCCCTCAGCCCCAGCATTTT. The encoded protein is CASSSGGPQPQHF. The chain has TRBV6-5 and TRBJ1-5, with 8 bases fitting TRBD1. The CDR3 runs 13 residues. J gave up 6 bases and V 4 bases, and 2 bases lay outside the gene matches. From germline, CDR1 is MNHEY and CDR2 SVGAGI.